This T cell receptor (beta chain) is from a study of cytomegalovirus exposure and HLA in healthy donors. Study in general: HLA-typed donors were the source of approximately 88 million unique TCRs held in an early data release. Researchers found that approximately 85% of under 450 genotyped donors fell within the Caucasian-associated ancestry cluster. Study observations and caveats: A later analysis reportedly identified an Asian-associated ancestry cluster as carrying fewer N-insertions than the 666-donor mean.

Trimming took off 1 base at V and 4 bases at J, with 10 bases between the two ends. This CDR3 is built from 14 residues. CDR1 LGHNA and CDR2 YNFKEQ come from the germline V gene. PCR employed 60 Vbeta and 13 Jbeta primers. Here immunoSEQ multiplex PCR was the method, and the copy in TCRdb shows in-frame clones only, minus some. The table lists around 120,000 clones, about 73% of them singletons. Only a few counts were recorded for this clone. What it binds is unknown. This receptor was taken from a woman aged 25 to 39 in good health and CMV-seropositive. Sequenced material: PBMCs. V gene TRBV4-2 combines with J gene TRBJ2-5; maybe TRBD2 (5 bases). CDR3 sequence: CASSQGGQRETQYF. The CDR3 DNA follows: TGTGCCAGCAGCCAAGGAGGGCAACGAGAGACCCAGTACTTC.